Given below is one T cell receptor beta chain in context. Sequence at one end of the junction differs from germline and may be a read error. The data originate from a study of blood T cell repertoires in COVID-19. Across the study: The United States, Italy and Spain supplied acute and convalescent COVID-19 samples. T cells, B-cell-depleted T cells, or PBMCs provided the cDNA or gDNA that served as material.

The CDR3 is 13 amino acids. Looked up from germline, CDR1 is SGHAT and CDR2 is FQNNGV. Data came from immunoSEQ multiplex PCR; TCRdb stores just in-frame clones and leaves some out. The sample contains approximately 150,000 clones, roughly nine tenths of which appear only once. This sequence was found in a human donor in a cohort sampled during active COVID-19. Sequenced input: peripheral blood. The rearrangement joins TRBV11-2 to TRBJ1-1, with 8 bases aligning to TRBD1. The CDR3 DNA follows: TGTGCCAGCAGCATAGACAGGGGCGGAGAAGCTTTCTTT. Translated, it gives CASSIDRGGEAFF. The full variable domain, with the rest looked up from reference TRBV11-2 and TRBJ1-1, is EAGVAQSPRYKIIEKRQSVAFWCNPISGHATLYWYQQILGQGPKLLIQFQNNGVVDDSQLPKDRFSAERLKGVDSTLKIQPAKLEDSAVYLCASSIDRGGEAFFGQGTRLTVV.